Shown below are 4 T cell receptor beta chains from a single sample sequenced in a study of blood T cell repertoires in COVID-19. The data were produced by immunoSEQ multiplex PCR, yet TCRdb's version contains in-frame clones alone and is incomplete. Of about 120,000 clones in the sample, more than 75% are singletons; the top ten hold about 2%. The sequenced sample was peripheral blood. These receptors came from a woman between 50 and 59 years old with acute or convalescent COVID-19.

This clone appeared a single time. This chain links TRBV4-2 with TRBJ1-1; the D is unclear. The CDR3 has 14 residues. Germline V gene sequence: CDR1 LGHNA, CDR2 YNFKEQ. V lost 0 bases, J lost 1 base, and 6 bases lay in between. The CDR3 here is CASSQDQWNTEAFF. CDR3 in DNA: TGTGCCAGCAGCCAAGATCAGTGGAACACTGAAGCTTTCTTT.

The chain has TRBV30 and TRBJ1-5, with TRBD1 matching 7 bases. V lost 3 bases to trimming and J lost 0 bases; unmatched junction nucleotides: 5. Germline CDR1 and CDR2: GTSNPN and SVGIG (reference sequence). The CDR3 is 15 amino acids. The CDR3 protein is CAWRLGQSSNQPQHF. CDR3 DNA sequence: TGTGCCTGGAGGCTGGGACAGAGTAGCAATCAGCCCCAGCATTTT.

The chain links TRBV19 to TRBJ2-5, with no clear D. The CDR3 is made up of 14 amino acids. Deletions cut 1 base from V and 1 base from J, with 7 bases between. Per the germline V gene, CDR1 is LNHDA and CDR2 is SQIVND (reference sequence). CDR3 in amino acids: CASSIVGSQETQYF. DNA of the CDR3: TGTGCCAGTAGTATAGTGGGCAGCCAAGAGACCCAGTACTTC.

The chain carries TRBV15 and TRBJ1-2; weak D call: TRBD1 (6 bases). This CDR3 contains 13 residues. The germline gives CDR1 LNHNV, CDR2 YYDKDF (reference sequence). V gave up 3 bases and J gave up 6 bases, with 11 bases separating them. CDR3 protein: CATSSTGWDGYTF. As DNA, the CDR3 is TGTGCCACCAGCAGTACAGGGTGGGATGGCTACACCTTC.